This TCR beta chain came from a study of T cells in Graves' hyperthyroidism and ophthalmopathy (dated by TCRdb to the late 2010s). Context from the whole study: Peripheral blood was sampled at the time of initial diagnosis, prior to any treatment. To identify TCR V-J signatures that set the groups apart, the researchers used a discovery cohort of approximately 98 patients, made up of under 45 with Graves' ophthalmopathy and some 58 with stable Graves' hyperthyroidism. Prospective prediction of ophthalmopathy was tested in an independent validation cohort of approximately 18 hyperthyroidism patients and some 17 patients who later progressed to ophthalmopathy. The approximately 98 discovery patients were randomly divided into training and test sets at a 7:3 ratio. In addition, the study compared T-cell repertoires in thyroid tissue and in blood from five or six Graves' hyperthyroidism patients. After blood sampling, hyperthyroidism patients were treated with methimazole at a starting dose of 30 mg daily, and ophthalmopathy patients were treated with high-dose intravenous methylprednisolone. According to the paper, TCR Vbeta CDR3 sequencing was carried out on 135 peripheral blood samples, which came from over 40 ophthalmopathy, 75 or so hyperthyroidism and around 17 progressor patients.

A patient counted as having stable Graves' hyperthyroidism if no progression to ophthalmopathy occurred over 18 months of follow-up. Hyperthyroidism patients were newly diagnosed, with disease duration under 2 months, and aged 18 to 65 years. The study excluded patients with uncontrolled infections, other autoimmune diseases, pregnancy or lactation. Diagnoses were established on the basis of clinical symptoms, serum thyroxine and TRAb, thyroid ultrasound, and orbital computed tomography. Ficoll-Paque density gradient centrifugation was used to isolate PBMCs from around 10 ml of fresh peripheral blood. Total RNA was extracted with Trizol reagent, and quality was checked on an Agilent 2100 Bioanalyzer. Broader findings and caveats from the paper: Blood samples also contained most of the expanded thyroid clonotypes (frequency above 0.001), which suggests that blood repertoires may reflect thyroid immune responses. A 13 V-J signature model separated ophthalmopathy from stable hyperthyroidism, with about 88% sensitivity and roughly 81% specificity in cross-validation and 80%/75% in testing. During validation, the model predicted progression to ophthalmopathy a median of about 5.9 months ahead of onset, with more than 60% sensitivity and 72% to 80% specificity. No statistical method was used to set the sample size in advance, and investigators knew the group allocation.

The TCR beta CDR3 regions were amplified from RNA transcripts. For the first round of RT-PCR on the TCR CDR3, the HTBI primer set was used together with the Qiagen OneStep RT-PCR kit. The libraries were constructed in a second round of multiplex PCR and then size-selected and purified. Libraries were sequenced paired-end with 100 bp reads on an Illumina HiSeq2000. In the original analysis: Raw data were processed with SOAPnuke, discarding reads with adapters, uncalled bases, mean Phred below 15, or no exact constant-primer or identifier match. High-quality paired reads were merged with COPE v1.2.5, and unique nucleotide sequences were defined as clonotypes. MiTCR v1.1 was used to align clonotypes to the IMGT TRBV, TRBD and TRBJ reference segments. Only V-J combinations with frequency above 0.0001, covering about 99% of repertoires, were analysed. The TCS score was defined as the ratio of F50 (clonal expansion) to E x V (chaos), calculated using BLOSUM62-based TCRdist between CDR3 peptides within each V-J. Welch's t-statistics and random forest reduced around 550 V-J features to roughly 13, which were used in a naive Bayes classifier (R e1071). TCRdb ran its own pipeline on the public reads, namely fastp trimming at Q25 and MiXCR clone calling, and kept in-frame beta chains. Rows with a matching CDR3 protein are joined into one entry that keeps the most common DNA and genes. TCRdb, not the original authors, processed these V and J calls. Present in this sample are 300,000 to 400,000 distinct CDR3 sequences, around 20% of which were seen just once. The top ten hold around 50% of the sample.

As concerns this clonotype: Its antigen specificity is not known. No quality values exist for individual bases; no much larger clone is one base distant.

This TCR derives from a woman aged 50 to 60 with Graves' hyperthyroidism. The sample consisted of blood.

The CDR3 here reads CAWSVREDSSGNTIYF. The nucleotide sequence is given as TGTGCCTGGAGTGTACGGGAGGATAGCTCTGGAAACACCATATATTTT. Rearrangement joined TRBV30 to TRBJ1-3, with the D gene not clear enough to name. Including the terminal cysteine and phenylalanine, the CDR3 comprises 16 residues. Left in the record is the CDR3 DNA by itself, 48 bases read in frame from the first base. Trimming at the junction amounts to 0 bases on V and 0 bases on J, and the germline ends lie 12 bases apart. Taken from the germline V gene (reference sequence), the CDR1 and CDR2 loops are GTSNPN and SVGIG.